The rows below give T cell receptor beta chains drawn from one sample of a study of T cell responses to AZD1222 COVID-19 vaccine. Generated by immunoSEQ multiplex PCR, the TCRdb table keeps only in-frame clones and is missing some. The table has around 58,000 clones, roughly 80% seen once. The input for sequencing was peripheral blood, taken on day 0 of AZD1222 vaccination. Source of these receptors: an adult in good health. Each CDR3 is given with its conserved first and last residue. Fields, in order: clone size, J gene, V gene, D gene, CDR3 protein, CDR3 DNA. D genes are given only for firm matches. Clone size is given for some rows only: seen once, a few or many times, or a class if the clone is expanded.

. | TRBJ2-3 | TRBV29-1 | TRBD1 | CSVKPGQGSDTQYF | TGCAGCGTTAAGCCGGGACAGGGGTCAGATACGCAGTATTTT
. | TRBJ1-6 | TRBV9 | . | CASSVGQPNSPLHF | TGTGCCAGCAGCGTAGGACAGCCTAATTCACCCCTCCACTTT
. | TRBJ2-1 | TRBV18 | TRBD1 | CASQPRDSLYNEQFF | TGTGCCAGCCAACCCCGGGACAGCCTTTACAATGAGCAGTTCTTC
. | TRBJ2-5 | TRBV2 | . | CASSERRLGETQYF | TGTGCCAGCAGTGAGAGGCGTCTCGGAGAGACCCAGTACTTC
. | TRBJ2-1 | TRBV6-5 | TRBD2 | CASSLSGRGEQFF | TGTGCCAGCAGTCTTAGCGGGAGAGGGGAGCAGTTCTTC
once | TRBJ1-2 | TRBV19 | . | CASSIVPDYGYTF | TGTGCCAGTAGTATTGTGCCCGACTATGGCTACACCTTC
. | TRBJ1-1 | TRBV11-2 | TRBD1 | CASSPDGQVRNTEAFF | TGTGCCAGCAGCCCCGACGGACAGGTGAGGAACACTGAAGCTTTCTTT
. | TRBJ1-5 | TRBV4-1 | . | CASSIHSGNQPQHF | TGCGCCAGCAGCATCCACTCGGGCAATCAGCCCCAGCATTTT
once | TRBJ2-7 | TRBV4-1 | . | CASSHPGHTYEQYF | TGCGCCAGCAGCCACCCGGGGCACACCTACGAGCAGTACTTC
. | TRBJ2-2 | TRBV5-6 | TRBD1 | CASSRRDRGEYTGELFF | TGTGCCAGCAGCAGGAGGGACAGGGGGGAATACACCGGGGAGCTGTTTTTT
. | TRBJ2-5 | TRBV19 | . | CASGPGRETQYF | TGTGCCAGTGGGCCAGGGAGGGAGACCCAGTACTTC
. | TRBJ1-1 | TRBV5-1 | . | CASSSDLPRTEAFF | TGCGCCAGCAGCTCTGACCTCCCGCGGACTGAAGCTTTCTTT
. | TRBJ1-5 | TRBV10-1 | . | CASMWYQPQHF | TGCGCCAGCATGTGGTATCAGCCCCAGCATTTT
few | TRBJ1-6 | TRBV6-5 | . | CASSYFRQVNSPLHF | TGTGCCAGCAGTTACTTTAGGCAGGTCAATTCACCCCTCCACTTT
once | TRBJ1-5 | TRBV19 | TRBD1 | CASSIGDRGPRDQPQHF | TGTGCCAGTAGTATAGGGGACAGGGGGCCACGAGATCAGCCCCAGCATTTT
. | TRBJ2-7 | TRBV2 | . | CASSEALDGFYEQYF | TGTGCCAGCAGTGAAGCGCTTGACGGTTTCTACGAGCAGTACTTC
. | TRBJ2-3 | TRBV7-2 | . | CASSLTLNPADTQYF | TGTGCCAGCAGCTTAACGCTGAATCCCGCAGATACGCAGTATTTT
. | TRBJ2-3 | TRBV5-1 | . | CASSSTVLGTDTQYF | TGCGCCAGCAGCAGCACGGTGTTGGGCACAGATACGCAGTATTTT
once | TRBJ1-1 | TRBV5-1 | . | CASSLDTLNTEAFF | TGCGCCAGCAGCTTGGACACTTTGAACACTGAAGCTTTCTTT
. | TRBJ1-1 | TRBV19 | . | CASRKQSLNTEAFF | TGTGCCAGTAGAAAACAGAGTTTGAACACTGAAGCTTTCTTT
. | TRBJ2-1 | TRBV11-2 | . | CASSTFGGRDEQFF | TGTGCCAGCAGCACATTCGGGGGAAGGGATGAGCAGTTCTTC
few | TRBJ1-4 | TRBV7-8 | . | CASSLRTYDFGWNEKLFF | TGTGCCAGCAGCCTTAGGACGTACGATTTTGGGTGGAATGAAAAACTGTTTTTT
. | TRBJ1-3 | TRBV2 | . | CATSLEGTGNTIYF | TGTGCCACCTCTTTGGAGGGTACTGGAAACACCATATATTTT
. | TRBJ2-3 | TRBV14 | . | CASSQDLWAGSSTDTQYF | TGTGCCAGCAGCCAAGATCTCTGGGCGGGGAGCTCCACAGATACGCAGTATTTT
. | TRBJ2-5 | TRBV7-2 | TRBD2 | CASSPTSGGANWETQYF | TGTGCCAGCAGCCCCACTAGCGGGGGGGCAAATTGGGAGACCCAGTACTTC
. | TRBJ1-2 | TRBV19 | . | CASKGEGYGYTF | TGTGCCAGTAAAGGTGAAGGCTATGGCTACACCTTC
. | TRBJ1-5 | TRBV19 | TRBD1 | CASTTGTARFNQPQHF | TGTGCCAGTACCACGGGGACAGCCAGATTCAATCAGCCCCAGCATTTT
. | TRBJ1-2 | TRBV6-5 | TRBD1 | CASSYLGQGYGYTF | TGTGCCAGCAGTTACTTGGGACAGGGGTATGGCTACACCTTC
few | TRBJ1-2 | TRBV29-1 | . | CSVEPGMGGYTF | TGCAGCGTTGAACCAGGGATGGGGGGCTACACCTTC
. | TRBJ1-3 | TRBV5-6 | . | CASSYTDSGNTIYF | TGTGCCAGCAGCTATACGGACTCTGGAAACACCATATATTTT
. | TRBJ2-6 | TRBV19 | . | CASSRGGANVLTF | TGTGCCAGTAGTCGAGGAGGGGCCAACGTCCTGACTTTC
. | TRBJ2-5 | TRBV7-2 | TRBD2 | CASSSETSRVGTQYF | TGTGCCAGCAGCTCCGAGACTAGCAGGGTTGGGACCCAGTACTTC
. | TRBJ1-2 | TRBV19 | . | CASSPRGTNYGYTF | TGTGCCAGTAGCCCCCGTGGAACTAACTATGGCTACACCTTC
. | TRBJ2-7 | TRBV27 | TRBD2 | CASSFGGLADNYEQYF | TGTGCCAGCAGTTTTGGGGGACTAGCGGATAACTACGAGCAGTACTTC
. | TRBJ2-7 | TRBV5-1 | TRBD1 | CASSSRDRGYEQYF | TGCGCCAGCAGCTCTCGGGACAGAGGCTACGAGCAGTACTTC
. | TRBJ2-7 | TRBV21-1 | . | CASSSQWGLAGRYEQYF | TGTGCCAGCAGCAGCCAATGGGGACTAGCGGGACGCTACGAGCAGTACTTC
. | TRBJ2-1 | TRBV6-5 | . | CASSRNNEQFF | TGTGCCAGCAGCCGAAACAATGAGCAGTTCTTC
. | TRBJ1-5 | TRBV27 | . | CASSVQKGSNQPQHF | TGTGCCAGCAGTGTACAAAAGGGGAGCAATCAGCCCCAGCATTTT
. | TRBJ2-7 | TRBV7-2 | TRBD1 | CASSLDRGRSYEQYF | TGTGCCAGCAGCTTAGACAGGGGGCGGTCCTACGAGCAGTACTTC
. | TRBJ1-5 | TRBV15 | . | CATSREKDIQPQHF | TGTGCCACCAGCAGAGAAAAGGACATTCAGCCCCAGCATTTT
. | TRBJ2-1 | TRBV27 | . | CASSSGPNEQFF | TGTGCCAGCAGTTCCGGTCCCAATGAGCAGTTCTTC